This is a list of T cell receptor beta chains from one sample in a study of cytomegalovirus exposure and HLA in healthy donors. TCRdb keeps only in-frame clones here, not all; method: immunoSEQ multiplex PCR. The sample yields about 360,000 clones, just over 85% seen once. The sample was PBMCs. The receptor source for this set is a woman aged 18-29 years in good health and CMV-seronegative. The CDR3 runs from the conserved cysteine through the conserved F or W. Fields, in order: clone size, D gene, V gene, J gene, CDR3 DNA, CDR3 protein. The D gene is left open where the match is weak. Clone sizes are given selectively: once, few, many, or a class where the clone is expanded.

>-|-|TRBV7-9|TRBJ2-3
TGTGCCAGCAGCCAATTCAAGGGCAGGGGCACAGATACGCAGTATTTT
CASSQFKGRGTDTQYF
>-|-|TRBV29-1|TRBJ2-1
TGCAGCGTTGAAAGCCAAATTACCTACAATGAGCAGTTCTTC
CSVESQITYNEQFF
>-|TRBD2|TRBV19|TRBJ2-1
TGTGCCAGTAGTCTAGCGGGAGTTCAGAACAATGAGCAGTTCTTC
CASSLAGVQNNEQFF
>-|TRBD1|TRBV7-9|TRBJ1-4
TGTGCCAGCAGCGCGGTCACGGGACAGGGGAGGGAAAAACTGTTTTTT
CASSAVTGQGREKLFF
>-|TRBD1|TRBV6-1|TRBJ2-3
TGTGCCAGCAGTGAAACCTATAGGACAGGGGGTGCAGATACGCAGTATTTT
CASSETYRTGGADTQYF
>few|TRBD1|TRBV5-8|TRBJ1-4
TGTGCCAGCAGCTTACCGGGACAGGCAACTAATGAAAAACTGTTTTTT
CASSLPGQATNEKLFF
>-|TRBD2|TRBV2|TRBJ2-1
TGTGCCAGCACCCCCGGGACTAGCGACGGCAATGAGCAGTTCTTC
CASTPGTSDGNEQFF
>-|-|TRBV2|TRBJ2-1
TGTGCCAGCAGGGGATTTAGCGGTGGGTCCTACAATGAGCAGTTCTTC
CASRGFSGGSYNEQFF
>-|-|TRBV9|TRBJ1-1
TGTGCCAGCGGGGCACAGAACACTGAAGCTTTCTTT
CASGAQNTEAFF
>-|-|TRBV6-5|TRBJ2-1
TGTGCCAGCAGTTGGAACAGGGAATACAATGAGCAGTTCTTC
CASSWNREYNEQFF
>once|TRBD1|TRBV30|TRBJ2-2
TGTGCCTGGGACAGGGGGCAAGTCACCGGGGAGCTGTTTTTT
CAWDRGQVTGELFF
>-|TRBD2|TRBV13|TRBJ2-2
TGTGCCAGCAGCCCTAGCGGGGGCAACACCGGGGAGCTGTTTTTT
CASSPSGGNTGELFF
>-|TRBD1|TRBV28|TRBJ1-1
TGTGCCAGCAGTTCATCTGGGACAGGGGGCACTGAAGCTTTCTTT
CASSSSGTGGTEAFF
>few|TRBD1|TRBV2|TRBJ1-2
TGTGCCAGCAGTTGGACAGGGTTTGAGGGGCACACCTTC
CASSWTGFEGHTF
>-|-|TRBV6-1|TRBJ1-2
TGTGCCAGCAGCGAAGGGGAGGTGGATGGCTACACCTTC
CASSEGEVDGYTF
>-|-|TRBV30|TRBJ2-7
TGTGCCTGGAGGCAGGCCACCCCAGAGCAGTACTTC
CAWRQATPEQYF
>-|-|TRBV5-1|TRBJ2-7
TGCGCCAGCAGCTTGCCCACTAGCTCCTACGAGCAGTACTTC
CASSLPTSSYEQYF
>-|TRBD2|TRBV2|TRBJ2-4
TGTGCCAGCACTCCGGGACTAGCGGCCAAAAACATTCAGTACTTC
CASTPGLAAKNIQYF
>-|-|TRBV11-2|TRBJ2-2
TGTGCCAGCAGCTTTTTTGCCAGGAACACCGGGGAGCTGTTTTTT
CASSFFARNTGELFF
>-|TRBD2|TRBV5-1|TRBJ2-1
TGCGCCAGCAGCTTGACGAGCGGGAGACTCAATGAGCAGTTCTTC
CASSLTSGRLNEQFF
>-|TRBD2|TRBV10-3|TRBJ2-1
TGTGCCATCAGTGAGTCAGGGACTAGCGGGTACAATGAGCAGTTCTTC
CAISESGTSGYNEQFF
>once|-|TRBV28|TRBJ2-2
TGTGCCAGCATTTCCCCGGGGACCGGGGAGCTGTTTTTT
CASISPGTGELFF
>once|-|TRBV6-1|TRBJ1-3
TGTGCCAGCGAGAGCTACCTGAGCTCTGGAAACACCATATATTTT
CASESYLSSGNTIYF
>-|-|TRBV28|TRBJ1-1
TGTGCCAGCGATAGAGGGAACACTGAAGCTTTCTTT
CASDRGNTEAFF
>-|-|TRBV5-4|TRBJ1-6
TGTGCCAGCAGCTTGGCCTGGGGCCAGACACGGAATTCACCCCTCCACTTT
CASSLAWGQTRNSPLHF
>once|-|TRBV28|TRBJ2-7
TGTGCCAGCAGTGCGCAGGTGGGCGGGTCCTACGAGCAGTACTTC
CASSAQVGGSYEQYF
>-|-|TRBV6-5|TRBJ1-5
TGTGCCAGCAGTACCCACCGGCAGGGACAGCCCCAGCATTTT
CASSTHRQGQPQHF
>-|-|TRBV18|TRBJ1-2
TGTGCCAGCTCACCACCCCCGGGGGACGGCTACACCTTC
CASSPPPGDGYTF
>-|TRBD1|TRBV7-9|TRBJ1-3
TGTGCCAGCAGCCTCCGGGACAGCGGAAACACCATATATTTT
CASSLRDSGNTIYF
>-|-|TRBV11-2|TRBJ1-1
TGTGCCAGCAGCCCTTTCCGTGGGACGGAGGGTACTGAAGCTTTCTTT
CASSPFRGTEGTEAFF
>-|-|TRBV28|TRBJ2-7
TGTGCCAGCAGTCCTGGAATAGGACTCCAAGACTACGAGCAGTACTTC
CASSPGIGLQDYEQYF
>-|TRBD1|TRBV6-5|TRBJ1-1
TGTGCCAGCAGTTCAGGACAGGGGGTATATGAAGCTTTCTTT
CASSSGQGVYEAFF
>-|-|TRBV4-2|TRBJ2-3
TGTGCCAGCACCAAGTGGGGGGGCACAGATACGCAGTATTTT
CASTKWGGTDTQYF
>-|-|TRBV10-3|TRBJ2-7
TGTGCCATCAGTGAGTCGACTCGGAGCGGCTCTCTCTACGAGCAGTACTTC
CAISESTRSGSLYEQYF
>once|TRBD1|TRBV5-1|TRBJ2-3
TGCGCCAGCAGCTTGCCGAGCGGACAGGGGAAAGGGAGCACAGATACGCAGTATTTT
CASSLPSGQGKGSTDTQYF
>-|TRBD1|TRBV15|TRBJ1-2
TGTGCCACCAGCAGCACCGGGACAGGGGGCAACGGCTACACCTTC
CATSSTGTGGNGYTF
>-|-|TRBV2|TRBJ2-7
TGTGCCAGCAGTGAGATTCGACAGGTTGCCTACGAGCAGTACTTC
CASSEIRQVAYEQYF
>-|TRBD2|TRBV5-1|TRBJ2-3
TGCGCCAGCAGCTTGAAGAGGTCTAGCGGGGGAACAGATACGCAGTATTTT
CASSLKRSSGGTDTQYF
>-|TRBD1|TRBV9|TRBJ1-5
TGTGCCAGCAGCGTTGGACAGGGCGGGCAGCCCCAGCATTTT
CASSVGQGGQPQHF
>-|TRBD1|TRBV5-4|TRBJ2-7
TGTGCCAGCAGCCCGGGACAGAGGCGGTACGAGCAGTACTTC
CASSPGQRRYEQYF
>-|-|TRBV9|TRBJ2-1
TGTGCCAGCAGCGTTGGGAGGGAGCAGTTCTTC
CASSVGREQFF
>-|TRBD2|TRBV5-1|TRBJ2-5
TGCGCCAGCAGAGCTGGTCTAGCGGGTCCCGAGACCCAGTACTTC
CASRAGLAGPETQYF
>-|-|TRBV28|TRBJ2-3
TGTGCCAGCAGTCCTCCTGAGGAGCGCGCTCAGTATTTT
CASSPPEERAQYF
>-|TRBD1|TRBV5-1|TRBJ2-5
TGCGCCAGCAGCTCTGGGACAGCACAAGAGACCCAGTACTTC
CASSSGTAQETQYF
>-|-|TRBV10-3|TRBJ2-2
TGTGCCACGGGAAGGACGAACACCGGGGAGCTGTTTTTT
CATGRTNTGELFF
>-|TRBD2|TRBV7-3|TRBJ2-2
TGTGCCAGCAGCTTCAATCCCCCGGGACTAGCAACCGGGGAGCTGTTTTTT
CASSFNPPGLATGELFF
>many|-|TRBV30|TRBJ2-2
TGTGCCTGGAGTGTCGGCAGGGCGGACACCGGGGAGCTGTTTTTT
CAWSVGRADTGELFF
>once|-|TRBV9|TRBJ2-7
TGTGCCAGCAGCGTAGGTGTTCCCGGCGAGCAGTACTTC
CASSVGVPGEQYF
>-|-|TRBV7-9|TRBJ1-1
TGTGCCAGCAGCTTAGCTAGCGGGCCGAACACTGAAGCTTTCTTT
CASSLASGPNTEAFF
>-|-|TRBV28|TRBJ2-3
TGTGCCAGCAGTGCAAGAACTAGCCCGAGCACAGATACGCAGTATTTT
CASSARTSPSTDTQYF
>-|TRBD1|TRBV29-1|TRBJ1-1
TGCAGCGTTTCTGGGGCAGGGGGCGTCAGCACTGAAGCTTTCTTT
CSVSGAGGVSTEAFF
>-|-|TRBV6-6|TRBJ1-5
TGTGCCAGCAGTTACGGGGGGTCTGGCAATCAGCCCCAGCATTTT
CASSYGGSGNQPQHF
>-|-|TRBV5-1|TRBJ1-1
TGCGCCAGCAGCTTGGGAGAGCCAGGGACTGAAGCTTTCTTT
CASSLGEPGTEAFF
>few|-|TRBV28|TRBJ2-7
TGTGCCAGCACCCGAGCTCCCAACTTCTACGAGCAGTACTTC
CASTRAPNFYEQYF
>once|TRBD1|TRBV5-4|TRBJ2-3
TGTGCCAGCACCCTGACAGGGCAGAGCACAGATACGCAGTATTTT
CASTLTGQSTDTQYF
>-|-|TRBV25-1|TRBJ2-5
TGTGCCAGCAGTGAATCTGGCGGTCCCGGGGCCCAGTACTTC
CASSESGGPGAQYF
>-|-|TRBV6-1|TRBJ1-5
TGTGCCAGCAGTGAAAATCTAAGTCAGCCCCAGCATTTT
CASSENLSQPQHF
>-|TRBD1|TRBV5-1|TRBJ1-2
TGCGCCAGCAGCCCCGGGACAGGGTCCTATGGCTACACCTTC
CASSPGTGSYGYTF
>few|TRBD2|TRBV4-1|TRBJ2-3
TGCGCCAGCAGCCCGTCCGGGACTAGCGGGGCGGAGGATACGCAGTATTTT
CASSPSGTSGAEDTQYF